This is a list of T cell receptor beta chains from one sample in a study of cytomegalovirus exposure and HLA in healthy donors. Data came from immunoSEQ multiplex PCR; TCRdb stores just in-frame clones and leaves some out. This sample has about 150,000 clones, with approximately 74% found just once. The specimen sequenced was PBMCs. The receptors stem from a man younger than 30 in good health and CMV-seropositive. CDR3s include the opening cysteine and the closing phenylalanine or tryptophan. The D gene is left open where the match is weak. Not all rows give a size; the values are once, few, many and, for expanded clones, a class.

v_call,d_call,clone_size,j_call,cdr3_nt,cdr3_aa
TRBV15,TRBD1,-,TRBJ2-7,TGTGCCACCAGCGGAGAGTTAGGGACAGGGGGATTACGCGAGCAGTACTTC,CATSGELGTGGLREQYF
TRBV7-2,TRBD1,-,TRBJ1-2,TGTGCCAGTACAATGAACAGGGGGCGCGGCTACACCTTC,CASTMNRGRGYTF
TRBV28,-,-,TRBJ2-3,TGTGCCAGCAGTTTACTAGCAGGAGATACGCAGTATTTT,CASSLLAGDTQYF
TRBV7-2,-,-,TRBJ1-1,TGTGCCAGCAGCTTCTCGGGACTGCCCACTGAAGCTTTCTTT,CASSFSGLPTEAFF
TRBV27,-,-,TRBJ1-5,TGTGCCAGCAGCCCAGAAAGGAGCTATCAGCCCCAGCATTTT,CASSPERSYQPQHF
TRBV7-9,TRBD2,-,TRBJ2-2,TGTGCCAGCAGCCTCCGACCGAGCGGGAGAGGCACCGGGGAGCTGTTTTTT,CASSLRPSGRGTGELFF
TRBV7-2,TRBD1,-,TRBJ2-5,TGTGCCAGCAGCAAGGACAGGGCCCAAGAGACCCAGTACTTC,CASSKDRAQETQYF
TRBV27,-,few,TRBJ1-5,TGTGCCAGCAGTTTACTAGCTGGGCAGCCCCAGCATTTT,CASSLLAGQPQHF
TRBV10-3,-,-,TRBJ1-4,TGTGCCATCAGTGATCGGGGGAGTCAAGAAAAACTGTTTTTT,CAISDRGSQEKLFF
TRBV6-1,TRBD2,-,TRBJ2-2,TGTGCCAGCAGTGAACGACTAGCGGGAGAGAACACCGGGGAGCTGTTTTTT,CASSERLAGENTGELFF
TRBV6-1,-,many,TRBJ2-7,TGTGCCACCCGAGACGGGGCGGGGGAGCAGTACTTC,CATRDGAGEQYF
TRBV28,-,-,TRBJ2-3,TGTGCCGGTACTTCAGGGAGGAGCACAGATACGCAGTATTTT,CAGTSGRSTDTQYF
TRBV7-7,TRBD2,many,TRBJ2-1,TGTGCTAGCAGCCAGGGACTAGATTCCTACAATGAGCAGTTCTTC,CASSQGLDSYNEQFF
TRBV28,-,few,TRBJ2-5,TGTGCCAGCAGGGCAACTAGCCGGGAGACCCAGTACTTC,CASRATSRETQYF
TRBV9,-,-,TRBJ2-2,TGTGCCAGCAGCGTAGGGCGGGGGCGGAACACCGGGGAGCTGTTTTTT,CASSVGRGRNTGELFF
TRBV10-2,-,-,TRBJ1-1,TGCGCCAGCAGTGGGTCCAGGGGTATGAACACTGAAGCTTTCTTT,CASSGSRGMNTEAFF
TRBV5-1,TRBD1,-,TRBJ2-7,TGCGCCAGCATTCCCGGACAGGGGTCCTACGAGCAGTACTTC,CASIPGQGSYEQYF
TRBV4-3,TRBD1,-,TRBJ1-1,TGCGCCAGCAGCCAAGAAAGCAGGGGGCTCGTCTTTGAAGCTTTCTTT,CASSQESRGLVFEAFF
TRBV5-6,-,-,TRBJ1-6,TGTGCCAGCAGCCCGCCAGGTATTTCACCCCTCCACTTT,CASSPPGISPLHF
TRBV29-1,TRBD1,-,TRBJ2-2,TGCAGCGTCAGGGACAGGGATCGGAAGGGGGAGCTGTTTTTT,CSVRDRDRKGELFF
TRBV2,-,-,TRBJ2-5,TGTGCCAGCAGTTTAGACAGGAGAGAGACCCAGTACTTC,CASSLDRRETQYF
TRBV7-8,-,few,TRBJ1-1,TGTGCCAGCAGCTTAGGGGTAGGGGTCACTGAAGCTTTCTTT,CASSLGVGVTEAFF
TRBV25-1,TRBD2,-,TRBJ2-7,TGTGCCAGCAGTGAATTGACTAGCGGGAGATACGAGCAGTACTTC,CASSELTSGRYEQYF
TRBV6-5,-,-,TRBJ1-1,TGTGCCAGCAGTAATCCAGGTGAAGCTTTCTTT,CASSNPGEAFF
TRBV5-1,TRBD1,few,TRBJ2-6,TGCGCCAGCAGAACCGGGACAGGGGTTGCTGGGGCCAACGTCCTGACTTTC,CASRTGTGVAGANVLTF
TRBV29-1,-,-,TRBJ2-1,TGCAGCGTTGAAGGAAGGCGGGACTGGGGCAATGAGCAGTTCTTC,CSVEGRRDWGNEQFF
TRBV18,TRBD2,-,TRBJ2-1,TGTGCCAGCTCCCATCAGCGGGACCTTTACAATGAGCAGTTCTTC,CASSHQRDLYNEQFF
TRBV5-4,-,-,TRBJ1-1,TGTGCCAGCAGCACCCCACGAGGGAACACTGAAGCTTTCTTT,CASSTPRGNTEAFF
TRBV5-5,TRBD1,-,TRBJ1-2,TGTGCCAGCACTAAAGACAGGGTGGTTGGCTACACCTTC,CASTKDRVVGYTF
TRBV10-3,TRBD1,-,TRBJ2-7,TGTGCCACAAGACAGGGGTCCCACGAGCAGTACTTC,CATRQGSHEQYF
TRBV5-5,-,-,TRBJ1-1,TGTGCCAGCAGCTTGCTTGTACAGTTGAACACTGAAGCTTTCTTT,CASSLLVQLNTEAFF
TRBV18,-,-,TRBJ2-7,TGTGCCAGCTCACCAGGTCCTGGCCGCGGCGAGCAGTACTTC,CASSPGPGRGEQYF
TRBV15,-,-,TRBJ1-4,TGTGCCACCAGCAGAGATGGGAGGCAGAATGAAAAACTGTTTTTT,CATSRDGRQNEKLFF
TRBV5-6,TRBD1,-,TRBJ2-7,TGTGCCAGCAGCTTGTACTACAGGGGGTACGAGCAGTACTTC,CASSLYYRGYEQYF
TRBV19,TRBD2,-,TRBJ2-5,TGTGCCAGTAGTATACGGGGGGGGACGGAGACCCAGTACTTC,CASSIRGGTETQYF
TRBV5-1,TRBD2,few,TRBJ2-1,TGCGCCAGCAGCTTGAGGTCTAGCGGGAGCCAGCAGTTCTTC,CASSLRSSGSQQFF
TRBV2,-,once,TRBJ2-5,TGTGCCAGCAGCCCTGGTTCTAAGGAGACCCAGTACTTC,CASSPGSKETQYF
TRBV5-4,TRBD2,-,TRBJ2-7,TGTGCCAGCAGCCCTCTACCGGGGGGTAGGTCCTACGAGCAGTACTTC,CASSPLPGGRSYEQYF
TRBV7-9,-,-,TRBJ1-1,TGTTCCAGCAGGATGCAGGGGACTGAAGCTTTCTTT,CSSRMQGTEAFF
TRBV28,TRBD1,few,TRBJ1-5,TGTGCCAGCAGTTTCCCATGGACAGGGAGCTACGGCAATCAGCCCCAGCATTTT,CASSFPWTGSYGNQPQHF
TRBV28,TRBD2,-,TRBJ2-1,TGTGCCAGCAGCCTTCAAATCGGACTAGATCACTCCAATGAGCAGTTCTTC,CASSLQIGLDHSNEQFF
TRBV5-1,TRBD1,-,TRBJ1-6,TGCGCCAGCAGCCTGGACAGGGGTAATTCACCCCTCCACTTT,CASSLDRGNSPLHF
TRBV13,TRBD1,few,TRBJ1-2,TGTGCCAGCAGCTCCCGGGACAGGGGGGATGGCTACACCTTC,CASSSRDRGDGYTF
TRBV9,-,-,TRBJ2-1,TGTGCCAGCAGCGTGGGTAGCGGCCTCGGGGGGCAGTTCTTC,CASSVGSGLGGQFF
TRBV7-2,TRBD2,few,TRBJ2-1,TGTGCCAGCAGCACAATACTAGCGGGAGGGAACAATGAGCAGTTCTTC,CASSTILAGGNNEQFF
TRBV29-1,TRBD1,-,TRBJ2-3,TGCAGCGTTGAGGGGACAGGGAACACAGATACGCAGTATTTT,CSVEGTGNTDTQYF
TRBV15,TRBD1,-,TRBJ2-7,TGTGCCACCAGCAGTGGACAGGGTTTCTCCTACGAGCAGTACTTC,CATSSGQGFSYEQYF
TRBV4-2,-,-,TRBJ2-7,TGTGCCAGCAGCCAAAATGAACTATCCTACGAGCAGTACTTC,CASSQNELSYEQYF
TRBV5-1,-,few,TRBJ1-6,TGCGCCAGCACCTTAGGGGGGGCGGTTAATTCACCCCTCCACTTT,CASTLGGAVNSPLHF
TRBV7-2,-,-,TRBJ2-1,TGTGCCAGCAGCCCGAGTCCCCTGAACAATGAGCAGTTCTTC,CASSPSPLNNEQFF
TRBV5-6,-,-,TRBJ2-5,TGTGCCAGCAGCTTAATCGGGGGAAGGCGGGAGACCCAGTACTTC,CASSLIGGRRETQYF
TRBV5-6,-,few,TRBJ2-7,TGTGCCAGCAGCTTGGACGGAGGCTTCTACGAGCAGTACTTC,CASSLDGGFYEQYF
TRBV25-1,TRBD2,once,TRBJ2-1,TGTGCCAGCAGTGGACGACTAGCGGGGAATGAGCAGTTCTTC,CASSGRLAGNEQFF
TRBV7-3,TRBD2,-,TRBJ2-7,TGTGCCAGCAGCTTAAGCGGGGGGGTCGCCTACGAGCAGTACTTC,CASSLSGGVAYEQYF
TRBV9,TRBD2,-,TRBJ2-7,TGTGCCAGCAGCGTTCGGGGGGATGAATACGAGCAGTACTTC,CASSVRGDEYEQYF
TRBV2,-,once,TRBJ2-7,TGTGCCAGCATATGGACACCTAACTACGAGCAGTACTTC,CASIWTPNYEQYF
TRBV4-1,TRBD2,-,TRBJ2-2,TGCGCCAGCAGCCAGGGGGGGGTGGCTCCGGGGGACACCGGGGAGCTGTTTTTT,CASSQGGVAPGDTGELFF